The subject of this entry is one T cell receptor (beta chain). What it binds is unknown. The source of the sample is a study of shared clonotypes between healthy human individuals. This table comes from immunoSEQ multiplex PCR, and its TCRdb copy is limited to in-frame clones, with some not included. The table records about 520,000 clones, 81% of them present only once. Germline V CDR1 and CDR2: GTSNPN, SVGIG (reference sequence). The CDR3 extends over 13 amino acids. V was pared by 6 bases and J by 2 bases, with 13 bases between. Study results and limitations: Limitation of the genetic and exposure-history diversity represented came from the few donors.

The chain employs TRBV30 and TRBJ2-5; tentatively, D is TRBD2 (5 bases). The receptor's source is a woman between 40 and 55 years old in good health. Some clones in this sample may be carry-over from other donors' samples. The sample comprised PBMCs. CDR3 nucleotides: TGTGCCTGCCTTCGGACTGATCAAGAGACCCAGTACTTC. It yields the protein CACLRTDQETQYF.